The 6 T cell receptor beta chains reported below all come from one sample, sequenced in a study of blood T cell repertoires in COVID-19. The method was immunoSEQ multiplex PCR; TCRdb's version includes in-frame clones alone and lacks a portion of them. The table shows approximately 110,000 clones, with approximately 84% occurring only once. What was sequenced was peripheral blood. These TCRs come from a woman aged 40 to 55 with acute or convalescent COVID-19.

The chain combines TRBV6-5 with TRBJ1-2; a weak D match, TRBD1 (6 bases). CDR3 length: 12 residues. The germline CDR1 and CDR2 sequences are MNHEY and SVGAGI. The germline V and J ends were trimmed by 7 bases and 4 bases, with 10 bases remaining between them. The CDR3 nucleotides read TGTGCCAGCAAGGCAGGGGTCTATGGCTACACCTTC. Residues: CASKAGVYGYTF.

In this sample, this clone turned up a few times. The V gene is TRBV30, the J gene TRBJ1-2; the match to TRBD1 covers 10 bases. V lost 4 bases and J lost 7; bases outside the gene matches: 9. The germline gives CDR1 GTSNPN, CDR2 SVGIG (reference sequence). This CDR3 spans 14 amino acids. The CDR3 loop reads CAWNSRRDRGGYTF. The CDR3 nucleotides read TGTGCCTGGAACTCCCGCCGGGACAGGGGTGGCTACACCTTC.

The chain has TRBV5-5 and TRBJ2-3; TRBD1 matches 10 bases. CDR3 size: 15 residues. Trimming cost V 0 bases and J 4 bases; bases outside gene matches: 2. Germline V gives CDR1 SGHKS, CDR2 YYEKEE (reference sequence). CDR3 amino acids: CASSLDGQGADTQYF. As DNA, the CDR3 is TGTGCCAGCAGCTTGGATGGACAGGGGGCAGATACGCAGTATTTT.

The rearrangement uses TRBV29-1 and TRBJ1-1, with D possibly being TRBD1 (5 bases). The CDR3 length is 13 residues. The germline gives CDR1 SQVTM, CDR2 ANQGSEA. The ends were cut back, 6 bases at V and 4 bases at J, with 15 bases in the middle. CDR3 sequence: CSVRLGGTTEAFF. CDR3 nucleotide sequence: TGCAGCGTACGACTCGGGGGGACCACTGAAGCTTTCTTT.

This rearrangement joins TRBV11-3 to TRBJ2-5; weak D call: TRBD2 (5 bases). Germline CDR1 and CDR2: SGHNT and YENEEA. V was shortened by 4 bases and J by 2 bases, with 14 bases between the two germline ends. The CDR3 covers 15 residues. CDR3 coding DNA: TGTGCCAGCAGCTCCGGACTGGAGAAACAAGAGACCCAGTACTTC. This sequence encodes CASSSGLEKQETQYF.

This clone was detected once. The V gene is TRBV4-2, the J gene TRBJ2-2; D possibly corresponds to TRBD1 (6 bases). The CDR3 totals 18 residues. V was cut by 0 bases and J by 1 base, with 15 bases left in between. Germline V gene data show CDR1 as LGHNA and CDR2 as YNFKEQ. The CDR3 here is CASSQDWTVNRNTGELFF. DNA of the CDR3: TGTGCCAGCAGCCAAGATTGGACAGTTAATCGGAACACCGGGGAGCTGTTTTTT.